Listed here is a single T cell receptor beta chain. V lost 5 bases to trimming and J lost 1 base, with 11 bases between them. CDR3 length: 14 amino acids. Per the germline V gene, CDR1 is MNHEY and CDR2 is SMNVEV (reference sequence). The authors loaded about 200 ng DNA, 25,000 to 30,000 T cell genomes, into sorted-subset replicate PCRs. Per the authors' pipeline: Junction-only sequences without quality scores were provided by ImmunoSEQ, so filtering was different. Profiled with immunoSEQ multiplex PCR; TCRdb holds only in-frame clones, not every one. That table furnishes V, J and clone size, whereas the DNA furnished D and trimming. The sample has around 1.9 million clones, 93% seen once. CD45RO-negative CD8 cells positively selected for CCR7 made up the naive population, which excluded terminally differentiated effector memory CD45RA+ cells. Every contributor of samples was a Caucasian grown-up residing in Nashville, Tennessee.

The sample originates from a study of shared clonotypes between healthy human individuals. This receptor was taken from a man aged 18 to 29 in good health. Some clones in this sample may be carry-over from other donors' samples. The chain employs TRBV27 and TRBJ1-2, with D perhaps TRBD1 (6 bases). Sequenced input: naive CD8+ T cells from PBMCs. The chain's CDR3 is CASSLDSYNYGYTF. CDR3 bases: TGTGCCAGCAGTCTGGACAGCTATAACTATGGCTACACCTTC.